The clone carrying this T cell receptor (beta chain) was seen many times. These data originate in a study of T cells in Graves' hyperthyroidism and ophthalmopathy. Unmatched junction bases numbered 8, after V lost 3 bases and J lost 8 bases. The CDR3 is 14 amino acids. Looked up from germline, CDR1 is SGHRS and CDR2 is YFSETQ. RNA transcripts provided the source from which TCR beta CDR3 regions were amplified. First-round RT-PCR targeting the TCR CDR3 was performed with the HTBI primer set. TCRdb ran MiXCR on the multiplex PCR reads and lists one entry per CDR3 protein. The sample includes fewer than 500,000 distinct CDR3 sequences, about 14% seen only once; the top ten take less than 25%.

This TCR was recovered from a man younger than 40 with Graves' hyperthyroidism that later progressed to Graves' ophthalmopathy. Sequencing input: blood. The chain joins TRBV5-1 to TRBJ1-2; TRBD1 aligns across 9 bases. CDR3 in amino acids: CASSYTGTGHGYTF. The CDR3 DNA reads TGCGCCAGCAGCTATACCGGGACAGGGCACGGCTACACCTTC.